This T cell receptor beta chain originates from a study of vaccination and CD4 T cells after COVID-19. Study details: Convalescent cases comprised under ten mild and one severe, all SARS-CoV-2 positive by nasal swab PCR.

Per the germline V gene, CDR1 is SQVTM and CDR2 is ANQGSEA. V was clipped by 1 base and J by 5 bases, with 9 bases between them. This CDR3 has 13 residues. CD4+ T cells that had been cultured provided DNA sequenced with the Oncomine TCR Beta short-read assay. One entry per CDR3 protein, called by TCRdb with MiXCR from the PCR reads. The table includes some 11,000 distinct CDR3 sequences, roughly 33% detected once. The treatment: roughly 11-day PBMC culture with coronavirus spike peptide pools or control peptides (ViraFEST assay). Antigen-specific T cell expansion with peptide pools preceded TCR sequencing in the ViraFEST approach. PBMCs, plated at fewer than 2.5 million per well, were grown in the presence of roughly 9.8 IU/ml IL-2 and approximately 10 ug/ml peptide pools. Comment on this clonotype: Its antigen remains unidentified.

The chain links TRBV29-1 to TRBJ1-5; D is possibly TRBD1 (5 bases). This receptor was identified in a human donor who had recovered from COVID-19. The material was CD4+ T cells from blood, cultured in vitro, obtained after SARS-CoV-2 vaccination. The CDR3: CSVEAGHDQPQHF. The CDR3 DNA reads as TGCAGCGTTGAAGCAGGGCACGATCAGCCCCAGCATTTT.